This T cell receptor (beta chain) was recovered during a study of CD4+ T cells in melanoma. Profiled with immunoSEQ multiplex PCR; TCRdb holds only in-frame clones, not every one. This table has some 21,000 clones, over 75% appearing once. General study findings and limits: A reported correlation linked neoantigen-specific CD4+ T cells to CD8+, macrophage and B cell function. Reportedly, melanoma neoantigen-specific CD4+ T cells showed varied differentiation states.

The CDR3 consists of 13 residues. CDR1 is SQVTM, CDR2 ANQGSEA, per germline. V lost 5 bases and J 1 base, leaving 11 bases between the germline ends. A few counts support this clone. Its antigen is undetermined. This TCR derives from a human donor with melanoma. Sequenced input: cells from a culture (not recorded whether cultured in vitro). The rearrangement joins TRBV29-1 to TRBJ1-1, with unresolved D. CDR3 in amino acids: CSVQTRENTEAFF. DNA of the CDR3: TGCAGCGTTCAAACGAGGGAGAACACTGAAGCTTTCTTT.